This TCR beta chain was captured by sequencing in a study of yellow fever vaccine responses in identical twins. The study, taken as a whole, reports: As reported, the vaccine T cell response of twins seemed partly convergent and partly personalized.

TCRdb passed the RT-PCR reads through MiXCR, listing each CDR3 protein once. The sample has approximately 10,000 distinct CDR3 sequences; over 80% are singletons. In regard to this clonotype: The antigen is not known.

Looked up from germline, CDR1 is SGHNT and CDR2 is YENEEA. The germline V and J ends were trimmed by 5 bases and 2 bases, with 26 bases remaining between them. The CDR3 covers 19 residues. The chain recombines TRBV11-3 with TRBJ2-3; possible D gene TRBD1, 6 bases. The sequence came from a young woman who received the yellow fever vaccine. The starting material was T cells from blood (PBMCs), unsorted or a sorted subset (not recorded which), obtained before or after yellow fever vaccination (not recorded which). DNA for the CDR3: TGTGCCAGCAGCATCGATCCGGGACAAGTTCTCTCCATCACAGATACGCAGTATTTT. As protein: CASSIDPGQVLSITDTQYF.